What follows are 9 T cell receptor beta chains derived from one specimen sequenced in a study of blood T cells in healthy people across ages. Sample-barcoded 5' priming and a J-beta primer mix drove a second PCR of about 6 to 12 cycles. TCRdb independently ran MiXCR on the 5' RACE reads; one entry per CDR3 protein. Of 780,000 or so distinct CDR3 sequences listed, more than 55% are singletons. Material: blood. These TCRs come from a man aged 35 to 55 in good health.

This clonotype was seen only once. The chain joins TRBV29-1 to TRBJ2-2; 8 nucleotides match TRBD2. The CDR3 runs to 14 residues. Trimming took 4 bases from V and 6 from J; bases not matched to a gene: 7. CDR1 and CDR2 from the germline V gene are SQVTM and ANQGSEA. The CDR3 bases are TGCAGCGTTGTTCCAGCGGGAGTGTCCGGGGAGCTGTTTTTT. It translates to CSVVPAGVSGELFF.

A few counts support this clonotype. This chain uses TRBV7-2 with TRBJ1-6; 8 bases fit TRBD1. Germline V gene data show CDR1 as SGHTA and CDR2 as FQGNSA. V lost 5 bases and J lost 7; bases outside the gene matches: 10. CDR3 length equals 16 residues. The CDR3 loop is CASSILPGQENSPLHF. The CDR3 coding sequence is TGTGCCAGCAGCATATTACCGGGACAGGAGAATTCACCCCTCCACTTT.

The chain employs TRBV29-1 and TRBJ2-6; unclear D gene. CDR3 length equals 13 residues. Germline CDR1 and CDR2: SQVTM and ANQGSEA. V gave up 6 bases and J gave up 0 bases, with 6 bases separating them. DNA for the CDR3: TGCAGCGTCCTCGACTCTGGGGCCAACGTCCTGACTTTC. Translated: CSVLDSGANVLTF.

This clonotype was found many times. This chain uses TRBV11-2 with TRBJ2-5; D not certain. Trimming pared 3 bases from V and 5 bases from J, leaving 10 bases between. CDR1 and CDR2 (germline): SGHAT, FQNNGV. There are 13 residues in the CDR3. The CDR3 DNA reads as TGTGCCAGCAGCTTCTCGATGGAGGAGACCCAGTACTTC. Translating it yields CASSFSMEETQYF.

About this clonotype itself: It is unclear where the CDR3 begins or ends on the DNA, so no DNA is shown, and the CDR3 is as TCRdb lists it. The chain links TRBV5-6 to TRBJ1-6; TRBD1 is the table's D call and was not checked against the DNA. With termini counted, the CDR3 has 15 amino acids. The germline V gene encodes CDR1 SGHDT and CDR2 YYEEEE. The chain's CDR3 is CASSSWAGGISPLHF.

There are a few counts of this clonotype. The J gene is TRBJ2-4, the V gene TRBV20-1; D is perhaps TRBD1 (5 bases). Germline CDR1 and CDR2: DFQATT and SNEGSKA (reference sequence). The CDR3 has 12 residues. Trimming took 3 bases from V and 4 from J, leaving 7 bases between them. The CDR3 sequence is CSASGQKNIQYF. The DNA of the CDR3 is TGCAGTGCTAGCGGACAAAAAAACATTCAGTACTTC.

Concerning this clonotype itself: Sequence at one end of the junction differs from germline and may be a read error. This rearrangement joins TRBV24-1 to TRBJ2-5; D call uncertain. Germline V gene sequence: CDR1 KGHDR, CDR2 SFDVKD. The CDR3 runs 11 residues. Written as DNA, the CDR3 is TGTACCACCAGTTTTAGAGATGAGCAGTACTTC. This translates into CTTSFRDEQYF.

This chain uses TRBV12-3 or TRBV12-4 with TRBJ2-3; D possibly corresponds to TRBD2 (6 bases). The CDR3 is 14 amino acids. Deletions cut 7 bases from V and 1 base from J, with 12 bases between. The CDR3 DNA follows: TGTGCCAGCAAAGGAGGGCTCCGCACAGATACGCAGTATTTT. It translates to CASKGGLRTDTQYF.

This clonotype was picked up a small number of times. This sequence may be a read error, since a much larger clone differs from it by one base. The chain combines TRBV2 with TRBJ2-4; D is unclear. With the DNA end fitting TRBJ2-7 better, the J assignment may be wrong. The CDR3 spans 12 residues. Germline assignment: CDR1 SNHLY and CDR2 FYNNEI. The CDR3 protein is CASSDTGYEQYF. In DNA form, the CDR3 reads TGTGCCAGCAGTGACACGGGCTACGAGCAGTACTTC.